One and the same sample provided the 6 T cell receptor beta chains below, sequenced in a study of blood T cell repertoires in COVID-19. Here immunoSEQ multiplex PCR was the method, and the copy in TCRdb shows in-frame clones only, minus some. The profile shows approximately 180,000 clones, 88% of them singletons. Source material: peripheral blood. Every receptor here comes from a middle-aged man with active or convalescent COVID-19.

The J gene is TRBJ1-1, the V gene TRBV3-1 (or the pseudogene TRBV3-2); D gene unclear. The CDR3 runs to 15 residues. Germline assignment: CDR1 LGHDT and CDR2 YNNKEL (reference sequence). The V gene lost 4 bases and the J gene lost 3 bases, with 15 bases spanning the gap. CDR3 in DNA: TGTGCCAGCAGCCTTATAGACTCTCCGCACACTGAAGCTTTCTTT. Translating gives CASSLIDSPHTEAFF.

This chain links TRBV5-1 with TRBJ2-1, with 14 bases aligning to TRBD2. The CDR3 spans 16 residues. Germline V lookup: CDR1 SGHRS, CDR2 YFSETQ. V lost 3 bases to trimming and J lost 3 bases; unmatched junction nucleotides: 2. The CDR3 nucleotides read TGCGCCAGCAGCTCGGGACTAGCGGGAGTCTACAATGAGCAGTTCTTC. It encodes CASSSGLAGVYNEQFF. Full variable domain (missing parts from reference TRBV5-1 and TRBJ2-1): KAGVTQTPRYLIKTRGQQVTLSCSPISGHRSVSWYQQTPGQGLQFLFEYFSETQRNKGNFPGRFSGRQFSNSRSEMNVSTLELGDSALYLCASSSGLAGVYNEQFFGPGTRLTVL.

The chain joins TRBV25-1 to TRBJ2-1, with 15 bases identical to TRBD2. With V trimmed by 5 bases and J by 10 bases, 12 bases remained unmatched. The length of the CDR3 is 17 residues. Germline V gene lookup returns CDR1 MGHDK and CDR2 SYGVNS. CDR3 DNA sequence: TGTGCCAGCAGTAATCCGGGACTAGCGGGGGGAGGGGGAGAGCAGTTCTTC. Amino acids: CASSNPGLAGGGGEQFF.

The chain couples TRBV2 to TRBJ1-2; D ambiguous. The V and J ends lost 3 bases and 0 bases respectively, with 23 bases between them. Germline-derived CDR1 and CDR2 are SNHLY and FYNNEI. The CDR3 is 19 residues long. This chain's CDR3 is CASSDADLIRSGTNYGYTF. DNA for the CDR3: TGTGCCAGCAGTGACGCGGACTTAATAAGGAGCGGTACTAACTATGGCTACACCTTC.

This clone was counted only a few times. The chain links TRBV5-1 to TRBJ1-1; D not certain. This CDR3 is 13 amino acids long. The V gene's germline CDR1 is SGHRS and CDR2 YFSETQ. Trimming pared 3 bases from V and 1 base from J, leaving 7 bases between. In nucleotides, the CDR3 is TGCGCCAGCAGCTCGGAGGGGAACACTGAAGCTTTCTTT. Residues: CASSSEGNTEAFF.

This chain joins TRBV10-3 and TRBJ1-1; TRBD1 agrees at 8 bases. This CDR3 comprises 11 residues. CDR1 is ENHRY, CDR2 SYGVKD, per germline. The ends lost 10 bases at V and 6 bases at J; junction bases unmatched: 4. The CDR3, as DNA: TGTGCCACCAGGGGGCAGGCTGAAGCTTTCTTT. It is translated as CATRGQAEAFF.